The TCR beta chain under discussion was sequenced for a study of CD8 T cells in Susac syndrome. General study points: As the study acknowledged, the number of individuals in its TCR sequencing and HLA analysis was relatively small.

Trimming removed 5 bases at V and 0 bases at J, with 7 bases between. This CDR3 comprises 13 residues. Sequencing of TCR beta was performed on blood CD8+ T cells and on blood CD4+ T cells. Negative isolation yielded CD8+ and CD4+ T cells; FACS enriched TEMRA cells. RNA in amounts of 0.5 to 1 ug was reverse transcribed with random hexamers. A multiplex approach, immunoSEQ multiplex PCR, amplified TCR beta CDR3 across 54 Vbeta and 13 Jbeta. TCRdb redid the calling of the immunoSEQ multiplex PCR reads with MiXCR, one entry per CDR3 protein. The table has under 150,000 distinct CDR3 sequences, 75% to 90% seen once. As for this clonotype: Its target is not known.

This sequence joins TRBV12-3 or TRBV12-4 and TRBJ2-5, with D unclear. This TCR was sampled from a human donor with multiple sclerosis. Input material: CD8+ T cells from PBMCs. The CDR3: CASSPQYQETQYF. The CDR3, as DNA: TGTGCCAGCAGTCCCCAGTACCAAGAGACCCAGTACTTC.